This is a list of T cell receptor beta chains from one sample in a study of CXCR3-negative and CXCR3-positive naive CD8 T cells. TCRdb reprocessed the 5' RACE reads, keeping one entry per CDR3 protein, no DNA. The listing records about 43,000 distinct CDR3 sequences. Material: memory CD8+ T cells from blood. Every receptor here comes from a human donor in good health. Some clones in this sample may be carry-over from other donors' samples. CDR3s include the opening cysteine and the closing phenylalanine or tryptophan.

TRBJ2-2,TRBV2,CASSPQGNTGELFF
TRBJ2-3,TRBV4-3,CASSQRAGTVLSGGRATDTQYF
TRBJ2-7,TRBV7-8,CASSSGAGLGYEQYF
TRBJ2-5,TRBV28,CASVDLEGGGPAGTQYF
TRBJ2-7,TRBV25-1,CASSSPGEYTYEQYF
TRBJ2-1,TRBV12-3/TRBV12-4,CASSTGVLYNEQFF
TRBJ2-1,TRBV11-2,CASSPRTSGTYNEQFF
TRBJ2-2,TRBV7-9,CASSLAFYAGKGLRTGELFF
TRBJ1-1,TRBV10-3,CAIREGTEAFF
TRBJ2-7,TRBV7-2,CASRDSDSYEQYF
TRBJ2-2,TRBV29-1,CSVEDPGSAGELFF
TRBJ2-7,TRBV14,CASSQERTYEQYF
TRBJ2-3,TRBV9,CASSASGTQYF
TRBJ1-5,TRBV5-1,CASSYGNNQPQHF
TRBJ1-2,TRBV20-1,CSARASDLEGGYTF
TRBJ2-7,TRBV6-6,CASSYGESRYEQYF
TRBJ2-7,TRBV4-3,CASSQELAGEQYF
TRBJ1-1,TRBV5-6,CASSLVQKNTEAFF
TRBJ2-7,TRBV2,CASSGTSDRNEQYF